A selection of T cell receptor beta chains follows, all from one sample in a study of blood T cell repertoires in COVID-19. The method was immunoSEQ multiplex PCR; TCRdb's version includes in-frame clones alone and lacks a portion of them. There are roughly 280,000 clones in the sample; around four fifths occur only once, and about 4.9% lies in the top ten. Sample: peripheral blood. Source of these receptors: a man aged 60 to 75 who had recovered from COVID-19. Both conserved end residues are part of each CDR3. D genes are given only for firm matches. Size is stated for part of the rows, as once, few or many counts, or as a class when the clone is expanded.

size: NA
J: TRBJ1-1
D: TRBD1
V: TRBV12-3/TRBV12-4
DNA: TGTGCCAGCAGCACAGGGGGCCAGGGTGAAGCTTTCTTT
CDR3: CASSTGGQGEAFF

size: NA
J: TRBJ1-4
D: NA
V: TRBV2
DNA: TGTGCCAGCAACAGACAGTCCTATAATGAAAAACTGTTTTTT
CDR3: CASNRQSYNEKLFF

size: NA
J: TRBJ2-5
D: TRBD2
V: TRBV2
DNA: TGTGCCAGCAGACACGGACTAGCGGCTTCCCAAGAGACCCAGTACTTC
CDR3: CASRHGLAASQETQYF

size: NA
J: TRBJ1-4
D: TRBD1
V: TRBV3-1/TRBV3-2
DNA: TGTGCCAGCAGCCAACGGACAGGACGGGGTGAAAAACTGTTTTTT
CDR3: CASSQRTGRGEKLFF

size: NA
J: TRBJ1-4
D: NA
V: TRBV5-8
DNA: TGTGCCAGCCGCGGGGGCGTAGGTGAAAAACTGTTTTTT
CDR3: CASRGGVGEKLFF

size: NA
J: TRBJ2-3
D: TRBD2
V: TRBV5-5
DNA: TGTGCCAGCAGCTGGGCCCCTAGCGGGGGAGCAGATACGCAGTATTTT
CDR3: CASSWAPSGGADTQYF

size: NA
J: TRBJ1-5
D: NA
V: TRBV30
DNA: TGTGCCTGGAGTCTGTATAGCAATCAGCCCCAGCATTTT
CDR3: CAWSLYSNQPQHF

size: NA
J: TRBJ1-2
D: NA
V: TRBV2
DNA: TGTGCCAGCAGCGAGGACTTGAACTATGGCTACACCTTC
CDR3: CASSEDLNYGYTF

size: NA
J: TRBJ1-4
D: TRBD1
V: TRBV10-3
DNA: TGTGCCATCCGGAGTGGAGGGACAGGCGGAGAAAAACTGTTTTTT
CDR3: CAIRSGGTGGEKLFF

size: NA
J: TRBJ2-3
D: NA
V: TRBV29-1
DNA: TGCAGCGTTGGAGGGTCCTCTTTGACAGATACGCAGTATTTT
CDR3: CSVGGSSLTDTQYF

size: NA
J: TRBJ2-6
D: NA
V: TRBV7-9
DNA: TGTGCCAGCAGCTTAGCTGGCGGCAGCTCTGGGGCCAACGTCCTGACTTTC
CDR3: CASSLAGGSSGANVLTF

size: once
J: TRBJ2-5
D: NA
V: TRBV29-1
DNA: TGCAGCGCTTCGGACGGACTCCTATCAACGGAGACCCAGTACTTC
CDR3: CSASDGLLSTETQYF

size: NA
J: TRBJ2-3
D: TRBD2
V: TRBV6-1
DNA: TGTGCCAGCAGTGGGGGACTAGCGGGGGGCTCAGATACGCAGTATTTT
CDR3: CASSGGLAGGSDTQYF

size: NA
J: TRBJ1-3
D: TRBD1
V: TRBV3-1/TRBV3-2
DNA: TGTGCCAGCAGCCAAGGACAGGGGAGCTCTGGAAACACCATATATTTT
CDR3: CASSQGQGSSGNTIYF

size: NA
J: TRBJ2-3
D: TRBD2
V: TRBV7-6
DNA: TGTGCCAGCAGCTTAGGCTTGGGGACTAGCCAGGGGACGCAGTATTTT
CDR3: CASSLGLGTSQGTQYF

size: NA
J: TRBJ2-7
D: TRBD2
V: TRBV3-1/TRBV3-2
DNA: TGTGCCAGCAGCCGGACTAGCTACGAGCAGTACTTC
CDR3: CASSRTSYEQYF

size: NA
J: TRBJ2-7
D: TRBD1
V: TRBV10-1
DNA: TGCGCCAGCAGCGATTACAGGGGCCCTTCCTACGAGCAGTACTTC
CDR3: CASSDYRGPSYEQYF

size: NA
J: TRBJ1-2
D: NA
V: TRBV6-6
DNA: TGTGCCAGCGGTTCCCTAGGTGGGGAGAACCTCTACACCTTC
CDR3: CASGSLGGENLYTF

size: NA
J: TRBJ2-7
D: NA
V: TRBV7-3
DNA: TGTGCCAGCAGCTTGGACAAGTTGGGGGAGCAGTACTTC
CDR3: CASSLDKLGEQYF

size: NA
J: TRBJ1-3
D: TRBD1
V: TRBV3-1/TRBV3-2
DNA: TGTGCCACAGGACAGGGGGACTCTGGAAACACCATATATTTT
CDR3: CATGQGDSGNTIYF

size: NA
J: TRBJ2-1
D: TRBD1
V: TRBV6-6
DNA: TGTGCCAGCAGCGGAACCGGGACAGGGGTGGGGAATGAGCAGTTCTTC
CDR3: CASSGTGTGVGNEQFF

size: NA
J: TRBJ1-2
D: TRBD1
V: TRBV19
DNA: TGTGCCAGTAGTACACGCCTGACAGGGGCCTATGGCTACACCTTC
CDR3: CASSTRLTGAYGYTF

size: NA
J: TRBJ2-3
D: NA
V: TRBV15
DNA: TGTGCCACCAGCAGGGGGCAGGAAAGCACAGATACGCAGTATTTT
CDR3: CATSRGQESTDTQYF

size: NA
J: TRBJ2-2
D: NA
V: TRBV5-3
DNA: TGTGCCAGAAGCACAAACAGGGTCGGGGAGCTGTTTTTT
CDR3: CARSTNRVGELFF

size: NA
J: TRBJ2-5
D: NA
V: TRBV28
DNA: TGTGCCAGCAGTTTAGGGGGGACGGTTCAAGAGACCCAGTACTTC
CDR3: CASSLGGTVQETQYF

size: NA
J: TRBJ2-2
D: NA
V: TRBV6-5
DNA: TGTGCCAGCAGGAGGACTGGGAACACCGGGGAGCTGTTTTTT
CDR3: CASRRTGNTGELFF

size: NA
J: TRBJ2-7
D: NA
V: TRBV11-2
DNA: TGTGCCAGCAGCCTTGGAGTGGGGGGAGGTACGGATGAGCAGTACTTC
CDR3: CASSLGVGGGTDEQYF

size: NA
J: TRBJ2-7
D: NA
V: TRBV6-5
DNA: TGTGCCAGCAGTACTCCGACAGGATTCTACGAGCAGTACTTC
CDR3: CASSTPTGFYEQYF

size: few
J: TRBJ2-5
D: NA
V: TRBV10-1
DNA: TGCGCCGGCAAGGGGTCAGCACAAGAGACCCAGTACTTC
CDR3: CAGKGSAQETQYF